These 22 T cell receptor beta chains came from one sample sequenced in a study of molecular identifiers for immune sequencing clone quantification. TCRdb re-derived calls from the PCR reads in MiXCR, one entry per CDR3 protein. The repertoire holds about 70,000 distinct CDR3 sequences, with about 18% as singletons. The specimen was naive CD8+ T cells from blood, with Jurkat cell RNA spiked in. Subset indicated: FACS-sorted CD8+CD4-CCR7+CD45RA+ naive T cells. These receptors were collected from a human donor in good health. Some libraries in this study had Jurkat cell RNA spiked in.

CDR3 protein: CASSFDLGGGTYYEQYF. CDR3 nucleotides: TGTGCCAGCAGCTTTGACCTGGGCGGGGGAACCTACTACGAGCAGTACTTC. This chain connects TRBV7-9 to TRBJ2-7; TRBD2 matches 7 bases. V lost 3 bases to trimming and J lost 3 bases; unmatched junction nucleotides: 14. Germline CDR1 and CDR2: SEHNR and FQNEAQ (reference sequence). The CDR3 spans 17 residues.

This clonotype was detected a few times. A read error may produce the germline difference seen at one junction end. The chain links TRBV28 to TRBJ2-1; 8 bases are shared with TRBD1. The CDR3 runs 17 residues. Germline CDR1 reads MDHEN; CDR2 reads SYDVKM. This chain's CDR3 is CAGSSRSDRGTYNEQFF. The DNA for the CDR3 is TGTGCCGGCAGTTCCAGATCTGACAGGGGAACCTACAATGAGCAGTTCTTC.

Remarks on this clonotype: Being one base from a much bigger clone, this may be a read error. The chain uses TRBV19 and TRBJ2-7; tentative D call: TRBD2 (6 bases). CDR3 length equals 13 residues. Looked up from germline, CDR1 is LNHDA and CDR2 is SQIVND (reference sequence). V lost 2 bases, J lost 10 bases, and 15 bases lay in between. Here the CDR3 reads CASSITTSGDQYF. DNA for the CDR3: TGTGCCAGTAGTATAACAACTTCGGGGGATCAGTACTTC. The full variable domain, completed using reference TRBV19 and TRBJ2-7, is DGGITQSPKYLFRKEGQNVTLSCEQNLNHDAMYWYRQDPGQGLRLIYYSQIVNDFQKGDIAEGYSVSREKKESFPLTVTSAQKNPTAFYLCASSITTSGDQYFGPGTRLTVT.

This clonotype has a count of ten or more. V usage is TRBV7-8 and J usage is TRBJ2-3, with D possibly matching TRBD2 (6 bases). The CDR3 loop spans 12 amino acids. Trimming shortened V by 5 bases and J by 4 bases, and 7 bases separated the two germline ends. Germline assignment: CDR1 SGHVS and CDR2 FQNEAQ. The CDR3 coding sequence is TGTGCCAGCAGCCAGCGGGCAGATACGCAGTATTTT. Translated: CASSQRADTQYF.

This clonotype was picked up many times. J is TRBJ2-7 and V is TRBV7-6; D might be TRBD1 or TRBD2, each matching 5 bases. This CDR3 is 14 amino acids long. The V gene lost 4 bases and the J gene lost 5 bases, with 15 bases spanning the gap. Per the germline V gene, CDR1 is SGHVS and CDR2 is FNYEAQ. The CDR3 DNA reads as TGTGCCAGCAGCTCGTCTCCCGGGGCCAACGAGCAGTACTTC. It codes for CASSSSPGANEQYF.

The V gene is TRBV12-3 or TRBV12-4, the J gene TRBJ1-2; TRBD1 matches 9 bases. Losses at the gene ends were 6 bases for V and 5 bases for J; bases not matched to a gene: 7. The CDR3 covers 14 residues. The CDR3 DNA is TGTGCCAGCAGCAGGGACAGGGATCGGTATGGCTACACCTTC. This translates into CASSRDRDRYGYTF.

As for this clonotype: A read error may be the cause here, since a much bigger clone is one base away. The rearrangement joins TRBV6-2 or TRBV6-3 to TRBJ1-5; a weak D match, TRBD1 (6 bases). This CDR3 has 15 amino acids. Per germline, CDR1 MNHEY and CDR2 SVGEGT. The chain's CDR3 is CACSWGHVSNQPQHF. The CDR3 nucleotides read TGTGCCTGCAGCTGGGGACATGTTAGCAATCAGCCCCAGCATTTT.

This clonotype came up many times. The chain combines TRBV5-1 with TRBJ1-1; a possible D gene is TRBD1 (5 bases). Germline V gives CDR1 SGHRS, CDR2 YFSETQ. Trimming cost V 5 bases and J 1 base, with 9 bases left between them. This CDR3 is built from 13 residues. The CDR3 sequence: CASRPDRNTEAFF. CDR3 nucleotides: TGCGCCAGCAGACCCGACAGGAACACTGAAGCTTTCTTT.

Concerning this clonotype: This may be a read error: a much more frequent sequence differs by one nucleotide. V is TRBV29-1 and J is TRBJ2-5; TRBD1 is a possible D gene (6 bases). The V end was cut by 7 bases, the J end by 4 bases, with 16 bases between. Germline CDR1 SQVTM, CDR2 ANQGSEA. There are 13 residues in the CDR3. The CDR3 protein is CSARTDLGETQYF. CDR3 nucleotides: TGCAGCGCCAGGACAGATCTGGGAGAGACCCAGTACTTC. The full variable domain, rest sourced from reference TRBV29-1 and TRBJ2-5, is SAVISQKPSRDICQRGTSLTIQCQVDSQVTMMFWYRQQPGQSLTLIATANQGSEATYESGFVIDKFPISRPNLTFSTLTVSNMSPEDSSIYLCSARTDLGETQYFGPGTRLLVL.

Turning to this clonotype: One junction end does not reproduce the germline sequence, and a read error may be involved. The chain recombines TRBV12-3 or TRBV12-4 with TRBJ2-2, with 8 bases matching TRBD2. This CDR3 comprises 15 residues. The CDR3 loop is CASSYSGSITGEPFF. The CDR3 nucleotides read TGTGCCAGCAGTTACAGCGGGAGCATCACCGGGGAGCCGTTTTTT.

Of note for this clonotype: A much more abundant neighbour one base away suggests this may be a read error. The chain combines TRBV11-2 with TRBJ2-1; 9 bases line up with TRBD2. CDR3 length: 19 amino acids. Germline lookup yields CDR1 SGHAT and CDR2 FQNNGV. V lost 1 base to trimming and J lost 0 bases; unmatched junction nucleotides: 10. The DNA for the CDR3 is TGTGCCAGCAGCTTAGTCCTAGCGGGAAGCGGTTACTCCTACAATGAGCAGTTCTTC. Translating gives CASSLVLAGSGYSYNEQFF. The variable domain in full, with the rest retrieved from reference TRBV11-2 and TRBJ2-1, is EAGVAQSPRYKIIEKRQSVAFWCNPISGHATLYWYQQILGQGPKLLIQFQNNGVVDDSQLPKDRFSAERLKGVDSTLKIQPAKLEDSAVYLCASSLVLAGSGYSYNEQFFGPGTRLTVL.

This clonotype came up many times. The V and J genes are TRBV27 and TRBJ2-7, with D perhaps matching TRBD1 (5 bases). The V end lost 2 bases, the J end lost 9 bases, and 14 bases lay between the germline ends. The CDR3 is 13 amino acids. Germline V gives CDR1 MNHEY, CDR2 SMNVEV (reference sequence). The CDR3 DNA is TGTGCCAGCAGTTTAGGGGCGAAAGGCGGGCAGTACTTC. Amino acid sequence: CASSLGAKGGQYF.

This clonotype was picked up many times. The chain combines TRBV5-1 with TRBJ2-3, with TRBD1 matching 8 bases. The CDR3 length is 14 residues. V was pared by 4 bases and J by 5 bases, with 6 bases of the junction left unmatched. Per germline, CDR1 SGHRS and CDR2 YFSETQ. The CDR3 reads CASSGWDRQDTQYF. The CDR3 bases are TGCGCCAGCAGCGGATGGGACAGGCAAGATACGCAGTATTTT.

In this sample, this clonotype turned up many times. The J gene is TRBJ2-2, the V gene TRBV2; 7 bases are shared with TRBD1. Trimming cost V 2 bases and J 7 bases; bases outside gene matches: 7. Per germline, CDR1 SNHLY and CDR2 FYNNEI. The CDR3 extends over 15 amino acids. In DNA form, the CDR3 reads TGTGCCAGCAGTGAACAGGGGGAGCTGGTCGGGGAGCTGTTTTTT. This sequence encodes CASSEQGELVGELFF.

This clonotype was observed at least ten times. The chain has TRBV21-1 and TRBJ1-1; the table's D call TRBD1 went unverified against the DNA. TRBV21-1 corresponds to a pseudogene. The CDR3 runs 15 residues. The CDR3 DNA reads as TGTGCCAGCAGCCGCTCGACAGAGAGCAACACTGAAGCTTTCTTT. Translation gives CASSRSTESNTEAFF.

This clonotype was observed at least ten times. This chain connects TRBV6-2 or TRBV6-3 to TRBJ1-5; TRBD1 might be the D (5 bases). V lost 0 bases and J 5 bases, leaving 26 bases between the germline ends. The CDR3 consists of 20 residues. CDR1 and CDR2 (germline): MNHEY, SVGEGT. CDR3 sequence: CASSYSLPFREAAWDQPQHF. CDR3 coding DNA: TGTGCCAGCAGTTACTCACTCCCTTTCAGGGAGGCAGCCTGGGATCAGCCCCAGCATTTT.

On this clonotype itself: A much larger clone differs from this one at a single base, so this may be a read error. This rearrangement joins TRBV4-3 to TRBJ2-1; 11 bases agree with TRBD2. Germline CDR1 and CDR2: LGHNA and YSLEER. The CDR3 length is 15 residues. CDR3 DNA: TGCGCCAGCGGCCAAGGGACTAGCGGATACAATGAGCAGTTCTTC. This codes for CASGQGTSGYNEQFF.

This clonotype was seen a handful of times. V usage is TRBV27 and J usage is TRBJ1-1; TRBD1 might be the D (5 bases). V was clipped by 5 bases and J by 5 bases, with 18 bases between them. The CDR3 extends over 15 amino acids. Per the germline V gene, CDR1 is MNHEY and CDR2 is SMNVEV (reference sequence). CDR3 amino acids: CASSLQGGKGTEAFF. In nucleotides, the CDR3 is TGTGCCAGCAGTCTCCAGGGAGGGAAAGGGACTGAAGCTTTCTTT.

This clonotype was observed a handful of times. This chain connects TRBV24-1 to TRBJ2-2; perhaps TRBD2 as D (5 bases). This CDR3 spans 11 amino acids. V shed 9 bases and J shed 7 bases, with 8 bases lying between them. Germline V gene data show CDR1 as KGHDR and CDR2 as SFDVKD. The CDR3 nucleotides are TGTGCCACCTCGGCGGGCGGGGAGCTGTTTTTT. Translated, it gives CATSAGGELFF.

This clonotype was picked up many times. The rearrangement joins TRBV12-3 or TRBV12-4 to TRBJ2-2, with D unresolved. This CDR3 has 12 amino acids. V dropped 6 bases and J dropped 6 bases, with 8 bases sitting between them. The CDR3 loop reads CASRVSAGELFF. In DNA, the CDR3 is TGTGCCAGCAGGGTTTCTGCCGGGGAGCTGTTTTTT.

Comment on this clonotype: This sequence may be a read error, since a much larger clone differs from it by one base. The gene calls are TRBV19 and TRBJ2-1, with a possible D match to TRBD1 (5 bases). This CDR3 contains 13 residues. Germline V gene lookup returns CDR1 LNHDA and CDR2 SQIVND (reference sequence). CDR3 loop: CASSISGLNAQFF. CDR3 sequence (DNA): TGTGCCAGTAGTATATCAGGGTTGAATGCGCAGTTCTTC. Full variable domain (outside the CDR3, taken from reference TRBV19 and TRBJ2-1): DGGITQSPKYLFRKEGQNVTLSCEQNLNHDAMYWYRQDPGQGLRLIYYSQIVNDFQKGDIAEGYSVSREKKESFPLTVTSAQKNPTAFYLCASSISGLNAQFFGPGTRLTVL.

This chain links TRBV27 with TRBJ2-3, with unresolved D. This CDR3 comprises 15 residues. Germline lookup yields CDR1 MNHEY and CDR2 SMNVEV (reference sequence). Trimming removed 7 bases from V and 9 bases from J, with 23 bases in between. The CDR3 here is CASTPYPGVIDTQYF. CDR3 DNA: TGTGCCAGCACCCCCTACCCCGGCGTGATAGACACGCAGTATTTT.